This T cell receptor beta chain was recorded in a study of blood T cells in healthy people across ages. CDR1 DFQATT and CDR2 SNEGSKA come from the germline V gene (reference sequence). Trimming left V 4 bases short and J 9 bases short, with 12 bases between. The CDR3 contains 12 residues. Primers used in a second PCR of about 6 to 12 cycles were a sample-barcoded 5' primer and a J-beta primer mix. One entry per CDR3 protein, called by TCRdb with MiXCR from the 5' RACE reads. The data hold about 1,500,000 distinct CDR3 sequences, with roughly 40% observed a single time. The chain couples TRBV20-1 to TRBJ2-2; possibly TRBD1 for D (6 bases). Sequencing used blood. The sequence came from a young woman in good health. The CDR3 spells CSAKLQGRELFF. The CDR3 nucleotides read TGCAGTGCTAAGCTACAGGGCCGGGAGCTGTTTTTT.